This T cell receptor beta chain stems from a study of blood T cell repertoires in COVID-19. Measured with immunoSEQ multiplex PCR; TCRdb has only the in-frame clones, and not every one. The data show roughly 100,000 clones, about 80% seen once. Germline V gene sequence: CDR1 KGHSH, CDR2 LQKENI. Trimming cost V 3 bases and J 7 bases, with 12 bases left between them. CDR3 length equals 13 residues. The clonotype comes from a human donor in a cohort sampled during active COVID-19. The chain recombines TRBV18 with TRBJ1-2; perhaps TRBD1 as D (5 bases). What was sequenced was peripheral blood. The DNA for the CDR3 is TGTGCCAGCTCACCCGACAGTGGTATTGGCTACACCTTC. This codes for CASSPDSGIGYTF.